This T cell receptor beta chain was documented in a study of brain T cells in children with intractable seizures. Study-level findings and limits: HCMV serostatus was not known, and viral specificity came from CDR3 similarity only.

Time point meaning: blood from clinic visit 5 months post-surgery; TSC patient then seizure free. The sequenced cases were selected for having the highest brain T cell transcript signatures. Pre-surgery treatment included at least one anti-epileptic drug. Turning to this clone: Its antigen is not known.

Germline-derived CDR1 and CDR2 are SGHNT and YENEEA. Trimming pared 4 bases from V and 5 bases from J, leaving 12 bases between. The CDR3 has 14 amino acids. The table came from immunoSEQ multiplex PCR; TCRdb's copy has only in-frame clones and leaves some out. The sample includes under 400,000 clones, 93% seen only once; the top ten take under 7%. The sequence was obtained from a boy under three years old with tuberous sclerosis and intractable seizures. This specimen was peripheral blood, taken approximately 5 months after surgery. V is TRBV11-3 and J is TRBJ2-4, with D perhaps TRBD1 or TRBD2 (5 bases each). The CDR3 loop reads CASSSHRDQNIQYF. DNA of the CDR3: TGTGCCAGCAGCTCCCACCGGGACCAAAACATTCAGTACTTC.